The 9 T cell receptor beta chains reported below all come from one sample, sequenced in a study of Ad26.COV2.S vaccination and SARS-CoV-2 variants. The treatment is: approximately 18 received Ad26.COV2.S at low or high dose, single or two shots; five or six received placebo; per-sample allocation not given. At day 63 after the first vaccine or placebo injection, samples were drawn. The table came from immunoSEQ multiplex PCR; TCRdb's copy has only in-frame clones and leaves some out. This sample has about 390,000 clones, with 92% found just once. The sequencing here drew on peripheral blood, taken in a trial of Ad26.COV2.S vaccine versus placebo. Receptors originate from a person between 18 and 65 years old who received the Ad26.COV2.S COVID-19 vaccine or a placebo.

The chain combines TRBV6-2 or TRBV6-3 with TRBJ2-7, with unresolved D. Germline assignment: CDR1 MNHEY and CDR2 SVGEGT. The V end was cut by 5 bases, the J end by 5 bases, with 7 bases between. The CDR3 is made up of 11 amino acids. In DNA, the CDR3 is TGTGCCAGCAGTCAGACAAACGAGCAGTACTTC. The encoded protein is CASSQTNEQYF.

The V call is TRBV5-4, the J call TRBJ1-2, with 9 bases that match TRBD1. Looked up from germline, CDR1 is SGHNT and CDR2 is YYREEE (reference sequence). The CDR3 totals 13 residues. The junction had 4 bases not matched to a gene; V was cut back by 5 bases and J by 5 bases. CDR3 DNA sequence: TGTGCCAGCAGTCCGACAGGGGGATATGGCTACACCTTC. It is translated as CASSPTGGYGYTF.

J is TRBJ2-3 and V is TRBV4-3, with D unclear. Per the germline V gene, CDR1 is LGHNA and CDR2 is YSLEER. This CDR3 is 13 amino acids long. Deletions cut 0 bases from V and 2 bases from J, with 3 bases between. The CDR3, as DNA: TGCGCCAGCAGCCAAGATTACACAGATACGCAGTATTTT. As protein: CASSQDYTDTQYF.

V is TRBV15 and J is TRBJ1-1; possible D gene TRBD1, 5 bases. Between the trimmed V and J ends, which lost 6 bases and 7 bases, there was a span of 15 bases. CDR1 and CDR2 from the germline V gene are LNHNV and YYDKDF (reference sequence). The CDR3 is 13 amino acids. CDR3 protein: CATSQRRGDEAFF. The CDR3 DNA follows: TGTGCCACCAGTCAACGTCGGGGGGATGAAGCTTTCTTT.

This clone is a singleton in its sample. The J gene is TRBJ1-4, the V gene TRBV28; TRBD1 matches at 9 bases. CDR1 is MDHEN and CDR2 is SYDVKM in the germline V gene. The J segment lost 8 bases and the V segment lost 3 bases, leaving 10 bases of the junction unmatched. The CDR3 has 16 amino acids. The CDR3 nucleotides are TGTGCCAGCAGTTTTTTCGGGGACAGGGTTCACGAAAAACTGTTTTTT. This translates into CASSFFGDRVHEKLFF. The whole variable domain, filled in from reference TRBV28 and TRBJ1-4, reads DVKVTQSSRYLVKRTGEKVFLECVQDMDHENMFWYRQDPGLGLRLIYFSYDVKMKEKGDIPEGYSVSREKKERFSLILESASTNQTSMYLCASSFFGDRVHEKLFFGSGTQLSVL.

The rearrangement uses TRBV12-3 or TRBV12-4 and TRBJ2-1; 7 bases are a match to TRBD2. Trimming took 5 bases from V and 12 from J; bases not matched to a gene: 7. This CDR3 is built from 12 residues. The CDR3 DNA sequence: TGTGCCAGCAGTCTGACTAGCCAGGGGCAGTTCTTC. Translated, it gives CASSLTSQGQFF.

The chain has TRBV6-2 or TRBV6-3 and TRBJ2-2; 9 positions match TRBD1. CDR1 MNHEY and CDR2 SVGEGT come from the germline V gene. The CDR3 sequence is 20 residues long. Trimming cost V 2 bases and J 4 bases; bases outside gene matches: 17. The CDR3 bases are TGTGCCAGCAGTTACCCAACCCCCCCGGGACAGGGTAAAGGCACCGGGGAGCTGTTTTTT. Protein product: CASSYPTPPGQGKGTGELFF.

The chain carries TRBV27 and TRBJ2-7; D is unresolved. The CDR3 is made up of 14 amino acids. The V gene lost 4 bases and the J gene lost 2 bases, with 12 bases spanning the gap. Germline V lookup: CDR1 MNHEY, CDR2 SMNVEV (reference sequence). CDR3 DNA: TGTGCCAGCAGTTGGGTCGAGGCCCCCTACGAGCAGTACTTC. Residues: CASSWVEAPYEQYF.

This chain uses TRBV5-4 with TRBJ2-3; D remains unclear. Germline V gives CDR1 SGHNT, CDR2 YYREEE (reference sequence). Trimming pared 1 base from V and 14 bases from J, leaving 11 bases between. The CDR3 length is 11 residues. In DNA form, the CDR3 reads TGTGCCAGCAGCTTGAGAGGCGAAGCGTATTTT. The encoded protein is CASSLRGEAYF.